The 17 T cell receptor beta chains below come from one sample, sequenced in a study of cytomegalovirus exposure and HLA in healthy donors. Primers: 60 Vbeta forward and 13 Jbeta reverse. Assay: immunoSEQ multiplex PCR; the TCRdb copy retains only in-frame clones and omits some. Here the sample spans 140,000 to 150,000 clones, just under 85% being singletons. The specimen sequenced was PBMCs. Receptor source: a woman aged 55-69 years in good health and CMV-seropositive.

J is TRBJ2-7 and V is TRBV5-1, with a tentative D call TRBD2 (6 bases). Trimming removed 3 bases at V and 5 bases at J, with 12 bases between. This CDR3 contains 13 residues. Per the germline V gene, CDR1 is SGHRS and CDR2 is YFSETQ. This CDR3 reads CASSWQGGDEQYF. The CDR3 nucleotides read TGCGCCAGCAGCTGGCAGGGAGGAGACGAGCAGTACTTC.

The rearrangement uses TRBV5-1 and TRBJ2-3, with 9 bases lining up with TRBD1. This CDR3 region has 17 residues. The germline V gene encodes CDR1 SGHRS and CDR2 YFSETQ. Germline trimming cut 4 bases from V and 5 bases from J; bases unmatched to any gene: 14. The CDR3 loop reads CASSNTLGTGWLDTQYF. Here the CDR3 DNA reads TGCGCCAGCAGCAACACCTTGGGGACAGGGTGGTTAGATACGCAGTATTTT.

V and J are TRBV19 and TRBJ1-4; 9 nucleotides match TRBD1. The CDR3 extends over 15 amino acids. Germline trimming cut 8 bases from V and 2 bases from J; bases unmatched to any gene: 6. Germline V gives CDR1 LNHDA, CDR2 SQIVND (reference sequence). The CDR3 here is CASGTGLTTNEKLFF. The CDR3 DNA reads as TGTGCCAGTGGGACAGGGTTGACGACTAATGAAAAACTGTTTTTT.

The chain couples TRBV4-2 to TRBJ2-6; TRBD1 matches 7 bases. The CDR3 has 19 amino acids. V lost 5 bases, J lost 0 bases, and 13 bases stayed unmatched. From germline, CDR1 is LGHNA and CDR2 YNFKEQ. The CDR3 here is CASSVPGQITNSGANVLTF. The DNA of the CDR3 is TGTGCCAGCAGCGTACCGGGACAGATAACTAACTCTGGGGCCAACGTCCTGACTTTC.

The V and J genes are TRBV7-9 and TRBJ2-7; possible D gene TRBD2, 5 bases. Trimming took 1 base from V and 6 from J, leaving 19 bases between them. Per the germline V gene, CDR1 is SEHNR and CDR2 is FQNEAQ (reference sequence). The CDR3 spans 16 residues. CDR3 protein: CASSLGKGYGEGEQYF. In nucleotides, the CDR3 is TGTGCCAGCAGCTTAGGAAAGGGTTACGGGGAAGGCGAGCAGTACTTC.

The rearrangement links TRBV7-6 to TRBJ2-7; D not resolved. The CDR3 sequence is 13 residues long. Trimming removed 0 bases from V and 2 bases from J, with 5 bases in between. Germline V gene lookup returns CDR1 SGHVS and CDR2 FNYEAQ. CDR3 region: CASSLATPYEQYF. The CDR3 DNA reads as TGTGCCAGCAGCTTAGCGACTCCCTACGAGCAGTACTTC.

This chain links TRBV25-1 with TRBJ2-7; possible D gene TRBD2, 6 bases. The germline CDR1 and CDR2 sequences are MGHDK and SYGVNS. The CDR3 contains 14 residues. V lost 5 bases and J 2 bases, leaving 13 bases between the germline ends. The CDR3 region has the DNA TGTGCCAGCAGTCTAGGGGACTTAACCTACGAGCAGTACTTC. Protein product: CASSLGDLTYEQYF.

The rearrangement links TRBV11-2 to TRBJ2-2, with 7 bases lining up with TRBD2. CDR1 is SGHAT, CDR2 FQNNGV, per germline. This CDR3 is 16 amino acids long. The V segment lost 5 bases and the J segment 4 bases; nucleotides outside the gene matches: 10. The CDR3 coding sequence is TGTGCCAGCAGCCTCCGCCCAGCGGGGCTCACCGGGGAGCTGTTTTTT. Translated: CASSLRPAGLTGELFF.

The rearrangement uses TRBV28 and TRBJ2-7; 9 bases align to TRBD1. Trimming removed 8 bases from V and 4 bases from J; junction bases left unmatched: 6. Germline values: CDR1 MDHEN, CDR2 SYDVKM. The CDR3 consists of 13 residues. CDR3: CASPGQGAYEQYF. Written as DNA, the CDR3 is TGTGCCAGCCCGGGACAGGGAGCTTACGAGCAGTACTTC.

The rearrangement joins TRBV6-6 to TRBJ1-1; no firm D call. CDR3 size: 13 residues. Per the germline V gene, CDR1 is MNHNY and CDR2 is SVGAGI (reference sequence). V was shortened by 2 bases and J by 10 bases, with 14 bases between the two germline ends. The CDR3 DNA is TGTGCCAGCAGTTACGAGGGCTACTCGGGAGCTTTCTTT. The encoded protein is CASSYEGYSGAFF.

V usage is TRBV2 and J usage is TRBJ1-2; D unresolved. CDR3 length: 15 amino acids. V was shortened by 3 bases and J by 5 bases, with 16 bases between the two germline ends. Germline values: CDR1 SNHLY, CDR2 FYNNEI. CDR3 in DNA: TGTGCCAGCAGTGACGTGGGCAGAGCTTCATATGGCTACACCTTC. It yields the protein CASSDVGRASYGYTF.

CDR3 nucleotides: TGTGCCAGCAGCCTAGATGTGGGAGGCTACAATGAGCAGTTCTTC. Residues: CASSLDVGGYNEQFF. This chain links TRBV9 with TRBJ2-1, with TRBD2 as a possible D gene (6 bases). There are 15 residues in the CDR3. The V and J ends lost 4 bases and 3 bases respectively, with 14 bases between them. The germline gives CDR1 SGDLS, CDR2 YYNGEE.

CDR3 sequence reads: CASRTGAIPRNYGYTF. The CDR3 region has the DNA TGTGCCAGCCGTACAGGAGCTATCCCGCGTAACTATGGCTACACCTTC. The chain is built from TRBV19 and TRBJ1-2; TRBD1 might be the D (5 bases). V lost 9 bases and J lost 1, with 21 bases in between. CDR3 length equals 16 residues. Germline V gene lookup returns CDR1 LNHDA and CDR2 SQIVND (reference sequence).

The chain has TRBV30 and TRBJ1-6; D might be TRBD1 (6 bases). Germline CDR1 is GTSNPN and CDR2 is SVGIG (reference sequence). V lost 5 bases and J 4 bases, leaving 15 bases between the germline ends. The CDR3 covers 15 residues. The CDR3 DNA follows: TGTGCCTGGGCAGGAGGACAGAGATATAATTCACCCCTCCACTTT. This gives the protein CAWAGGQRYNSPLHF.

V and J are TRBV6-6 and TRBJ2-5, with D possibly matching TRBD1 (6 bases). The length of the CDR3 is 16 residues. Germline lookup yields CDR1 MNHNY and CDR2 SVGAGI (reference sequence). V shed 4 bases and J shed 5 bases, with 20 bases lying between them. The CDR3 nucleotides read TGTGCCAGCAGTTTCATAGACAGGACTGAGTCGGAGACCCAGTACTTC. Its protein product is CASSFIDRTESETQYF.

The CDR3 coding sequence is TGCGCCAGCAGCCAAGGTCCCAGGGGAGACCGACTGCCCCAGTACTTC. It encodes CASSQGPRGDRLPQYF. This chain links TRBV4-1 with TRBJ2-5, with D perhaps matching TRBD1 (6 bases). Deletions cut 1 base from V and 9 bases from J, with 21 bases between. CDR1 MGHRA and CDR2 YSYEKL come from the germline V gene. This CDR3 is built from 16 residues.

CDR3 sequence reads: CASSEGTANYGYTF. CDR3 DNA sequence: TGTGCCAGCAGCGAGGGGACAGCTAACTATGGCTACACCTTC. The chain recombines TRBV9 with TRBJ1-2; 7 positions match TRBD1. The V and J ends lost 3 bases and 0 bases, in that order; junction bases with no gene match: 2. The CDR3 spans 14 residues. Germline-derived CDR1 and CDR2 are SGDLS and YYNGEE. Filled out from reference TRBV9 and TRBJ1-2, the complete variable domain reads DSGVTQTPKHLITATGQRVTLRCSPRSGDLSVYWYQQSLDQGLQFLIQYYNGEERAKGNILERFSAQQFPDLHSELNLSSLELGDSALYFCASSEGTANYGYTFGSGTRLTVV.